A selection of T cell receptor beta chains follows, all from one sample in a study of cytomegalovirus exposure and HLA in healthy donors. Data came from immunoSEQ multiplex PCR; TCRdb stores just in-frame clones and leaves some out. The sample consists of over 150,000 clones, 85% of them appearing once. Sequencing was performed on PBMCs. The origin of the receptors is a man younger than 35 in good health and CMV-seropositive. CDR3s include the opening cysteine and the closing phenylalanine or tryptophan. D genes are given only for firm matches. Clone size appears in some rows only: once, few, many, or a class for an expanded clone.

TRBJ1-3 . TRBV2 . TGTGCCAGCAGTGTTGACAGCCAAAACACCATATATTTT CASSVDSQNTIYF
TRBJ2-7 TRBD1 TRBV28 . TGTGCCAGCAGTTTATTAGGGCAGGGGGATTACGAGCAGTACTTC CASSLLGQGDYEQYF
TRBJ2-3 TRBD2 TRBV2 . TGTGCCAGCAGTGGGGCTAGCGGGGGGGCCCTCGGCACAGATACGCAGTATTTT CASSGASGGALGTDTQYF
TRBJ2-7 TRBD1 TRBV2 few TGTGCCAGCAGTGACCCCGGGACAGGGACCGAGCAGTACTTC CASSDPGTGTEQYF
TRBJ1-2 TRBD1 TRBV6-1 . TGTGCCAGCAGTGTAGATACAGGGGTAGGATATGGCTACACCTTC CASSVDTGVGYGYTF
TRBJ2-7 . TRBV4-1 . TGCGCCAGCAGCCAGGGAGTGGGCCGGGGGTCCTACGAGCAGTACTTC CASSQGVGRGSYEQYF
TRBJ2-7 TRBD1 TRBV29-1 . TGCAGCGTTGAAGATCCTCTGGGACAGGCCGAGCAGTACTTC CSVEDPLGQAEQYF
TRBJ2-7 . TRBV14 . TGTGCCAGCAGCCAAGCAAACGAGCAGTACTTC CASSQANEQYF
TRBJ2-6 . TRBV30 . TGTGCCTTCGCCGGGAGCTCTGGGGCCAACGTCCTGACTTTC CAFAGSSGANVLTF
TRBJ2-3 . TRBV5-4 . TGTGCCAGCAGCTTGAGTATGACGGCGGGACCGACAGATACGCAGTATTTT CASSLSMTAGPTDTQYF
TRBJ1-2 . TRBV27 . TGTGCCAGCAGTTTTCGACAGTCCACAGACCTGTATGGCTACACCTTC CASSFRQSTDLYGYTF
TRBJ2-7 TRBD1 TRBV11-2 . TGTGCCAGCAGCCCCGGGACAGTCGTTAACGAGCAGTACTTC CASSPGTVVNEQYF
TRBJ2-1 . TRBV28 . TGTGCCAGCAGTTTAGGGCGGGGGCTTTACAATGAGCAGTTCTTC CASSLGRGLYNEQFF
TRBJ1-4 . TRBV28 once TGTGCCAGCGGCGGGACTGAAAAACTGTTTTTT CASGGTEKLFF
TRBJ2-7 . TRBV28 . TGTGCCAGCAGTTTAGAAGGGAGCCCCTACGAGCAGTACTTC CASSLEGSPYEQYF
TRBJ1-2 . TRBV7-9 . TGTGCCAGCAGCCCCTGGACAAGCGACTATGGCTACACCTTC CASSPWTSDYGYTF
TRBJ2-7 TRBD1 TRBV11-3 . TGTGCCAGCAGCGGGCGGACAGGGGTCTACGAGCAGTACTTC CASSGRTGVYEQYF
TRBJ1-1 TRBD1 TRBV18 . TGTGCCAGCTCACCCCTTGGACAGGGGGTATCGACTGAAGCTTTCTTT CASSPLGQGVSTEAFF
TRBJ2-2 . TRBV5-8 . TGTGCCAGCAGCCCGAGAGGGGAGCTGTTTTTT CASSPRGELFF
TRBJ1-1 . TRBV6-1 . TGTGCCAGCCGCCTCGGGGGGGGCACTGAAGCTTTCTTT CASRLGGGTEAFF
TRBJ2-7 . TRBV6-5 . TGTGCCAGCAGTTACTCCAGGGATTCCTACGAGCAGTACTTC CASSYSRDSYEQYF
TRBJ2-2 TRBD1 TRBV5-4 . TGTGCCAGCAGCCCAGACAGGGCGAACACCGGGGAGCTGTTTTTT CASSPDRANTGELFF
TRBJ2-7 . TRBV2 . TGTGCCAGCAGTGAAGTCGCGTACGAGCAGTACTTC CASSEVAYEQYF
TRBJ2-3 TRBD2 TRBV30 . TGTGCCTGGAGTGTAGGAGCGGGGGGGTCGCAGTATTTT CAWSVGAGGSQYF
TRBJ1-2 . TRBV19 once TGTGCCAGTAGTACGTCGGCAGGGGTTTATGGCTACACCTTC CASSTSAGVYGYTF
TRBJ2-7 . TRBV5-4 . TGTGCCAGCAGCTTAGAGGGTGCCGAGCAGTACTTC CASSLEGAEQYF
TRBJ2-7 . TRBV2 . TGTGCCAGCAGTGGGCAGTACCCCTACGAGCAGTACTTC CASSGQYPYEQYF
TRBJ2-2 . TRBV6-1 once TGTGCCAGCAGGCGAGAGTCTGCCGGGGAGCTGTTTTTT CASRRESAGELFF
TRBJ2-1 TRBD2 TRBV30 . TGTGCCTGGAGTGTGGGTAGCGGGGGCAATGAGCAGTTCTTC CAWSVGSGGNEQFF
TRBJ2-7 . TRBV7-6 . TGTGCCAGCAGCTCCTGGGACTTGACAGAGCAGTACTTC CASSSWDLTEQYF
TRBJ1-2 . TRBV28 . TGTGCCAGCAATGCGGAATTCTATGGCTACACCTTC CASNAEFYGYTF
TRBJ2-1 . TRBV30 . TGTGCCTGGAGTGTAAGGGGGACCATTCAAAATGAGCAGTTCTTC CAWSVRGTIQNEQFF
TRBJ2-2 . TRBV19 . TGTGCCAGTAGTATCAACAGGGATGTCGTGCTGCTGTTTTTT CASSINRDVVLLFF
TRBJ1-1 TRBD1 TRBV4-1 . TGCGCCAGCAGCGACAGGGGTATGAACACTGAAGCTTTCTTT CASSDRGMNTEAFF
TRBJ1-2 TRBD1 TRBV5-6 . TGTGCCAGCAGCTTGGGTGACAGGGGTTACTATGGCTACACCTTC CASSLGDRGYYGYTF
TRBJ1-2 . TRBV11-2 . TGTGCCAGCAGCCCCCGGGGAGGGGAGCATGGCTACACCTTC CASSPRGGEHGYTF
TRBJ1-6 TRBD1 TRBV6-1 . TGTGCCAGCAGCCCCCGGACAGGGGACAATTCACCCCTCCACTTT CASSPRTGDNSPLHF
TRBJ1-4 . TRBV7-5 . TGTGCCAGAAGCTCGGGACAGGGTGGAAGAGCTAATGAAAAACTGTTTTTT CARSSGQGGRANEKLFF
TRBJ1-2 . TRBV9 . TGTGCCAGCAGCGTAGATACAGGGTCGAACTATGGCTACACCTTC CASSVDTGSNYGYTF
TRBJ2-7 TRBD1 TRBV6-5 once TGTGCCAGCAGTTACGGACAGGGCGACTACGAGCAGTACTTC CASSYGQGDYEQYF
TRBJ1-2 TRBD1 TRBV6-1 . TGTGCCAGCAAAACGCCGGGACAGACTTATGGCTACACCTTC CASKTPGQTYGYTF